What follows are 10 T cell receptor beta chains derived from one specimen sequenced in a study of blood T cell repertoires in COVID-19. Clones were sequenced by immunoSEQ multiplex PCR, and TCRdb holds only the in-frame ones, with some missing. This sample yields about 98,000 clones, of which roughly 80% are seen a single time; roughly 11% belongs to the top ten. What was sequenced was peripheral blood. Source of these receptors: a man between 65 and 79 years old with active or convalescent COVID-19.

The J gene is TRBJ2-3, the V gene TRBV20-1; 8 bases fit TRBD1. Unmatched junction bases numbered 10, after V lost 3 bases and J lost 8 bases. The V gene's germline CDR1 is DFQATT and CDR2 SNEGSKA (reference sequence). The CDR3 totals 14 residues. The CDR3 DNA is TGCAGTGCTAGTTCGGGACAGGTAGGCGGTACGCAGTATTTT. This gives the protein CSASSGQVGGTQYF.

The genes are TRBV24-1 and TRBJ2-2, with TRBD1 matching 8 bases. V lost 9 bases and J lost 2; bases outside the gene matches: 4. From germline, CDR1 is KGHDR and CDR2 SFDVKD. The CDR3 consists of 14 residues. The CDR3: CATGDRGNTGELFF. The CDR3 DNA is TGTGCCACCGGAGACAGGGGTAACACCGGGGAGCTGTTTTTT.

The chain combines TRBV3-1 (or the pseudogene TRBV3-2) with TRBJ2-7; weak D call: TRBD2 (6 bases). The germline gives CDR1 LGHDT, CDR2 YNNKEL (reference sequence). The CDR3 contains 16 residues. Trimming cost V 0 bases and J 3 bases, with 15 bases left between them. The CDR3 protein is CASSQDWTSGVYEQYF. The CDR3 DNA reads TGTGCCAGCAGCCAAGATTGGACTTCGGGGGTCTACGAGCAGTACTTC.

The chain uses TRBV20-1 and TRBJ2-3, with 9 nucleotides matching TRBD1. CDR3 length: 14 amino acids. The germline V gene encodes CDR1 DFQATT and CDR2 SNEGSKA (reference sequence). The V segment lost 3 bases and the J segment 3 bases; nucleotides outside the gene matches: 4. The CDR3 nucleotides are TGCAGTGCTAGTGGACAGGGGAGGACAGATACGCAGTATTTT. This gives the protein CSASGQGRTDTQYF.

J is TRBJ1-6 and V is TRBV4-1, with 9 bases lining up with TRBD1. CDR1 and CDR2 (germline): MGHRA, YSYEKL. J lost 13 bases, V lost 0 bases, and 10 bases had no gene match. The CDR3 is made up of 16 amino acids. CDR3 residues: CASSQDPGTGIVPLHF. Here the CDR3 DNA reads TGCGCCAGCAGCCAAGATCCCGGGACAGGGATAGTCCCCCTCCACTTT.

This rearrangement joins TRBV27 to TRBJ1-6; 10 nucleotides match TRBD1. The V and J ends lost 6 bases and 9 bases, in that order; junction bases with no gene match: 11. The germline CDR1 and CDR2 sequences are MNHEY and SMNVEV (reference sequence). There are 16 residues in the CDR3. The CDR3 sequence: CASRLTPGQGSSPLHF. CDR3 sequence (DNA): TGTGCCAGCAGATTAACACCGGGACAGGGGTCTTCACCCCTCCACTTT.

The chain is built from TRBV18 and TRBJ2-2, with D possibly TRBD1 on 6 matching bases. This CDR3 has 13 residues. With 2 bases removed from V and 5 bases from J, the gap between germline ends came to 6 bases. The germline V gene has CDR1 KGHSH and CDR2 LQKENI. The chain's CDR3 is CASSPDRTGELFF. The CDR3 DNA sequence: TGTGCCAGCTCACCAGACAGGACCGGGGAGCTGTTTTTT.

The gene calls are TRBV4-3 and TRBJ1-1, with TRBD1 as a possible D gene (5 bases). This CDR3 has 17 amino acids. V lost 1 base to trimming and J lost 3 bases, with 18 bases between them. Germline V gene data show CDR1 as LGHNA and CDR2 as YSLEER. CDR3 DNA: TGCGCCAGCAGCCAAGTACGGATGGGCCGGGGGGACACTGAAGCTTTCTTT. Residues: CASSQVRMGRGDTEAFF.

The sample holds a few counts of this clone. The chain has TRBV18 and TRBJ1-5, with 11 bases matching TRBD1. The CDR3 has 15 amino acids. Germline CDR1 and CDR2: KGHSH and LQKENI. J gave up 5 bases and V 2 bases, and 2 bases lay outside the gene matches. The CDR3 spells CASSPGQGADQPQHF. The CDR3 DNA is TGTGCCAGCTCACCAGGACAGGGGGCGGATCAGCCCCAGCATTTT.

This chain links TRBV7-2 with TRBJ2-2; no clear D. Germline CDR1 reads SGHTA; CDR2 reads FQGNSA. This CDR3 is built from 15 residues. V was shortened by 3 bases and J by 0 bases, with 8 bases between the two germline ends. The CDR3 nucleotides are TGTGCCAGCAGCTTGACATACGCGAACACCGGGGAGCTGTTTTTT. This encodes CASSLTYANTGELFF.